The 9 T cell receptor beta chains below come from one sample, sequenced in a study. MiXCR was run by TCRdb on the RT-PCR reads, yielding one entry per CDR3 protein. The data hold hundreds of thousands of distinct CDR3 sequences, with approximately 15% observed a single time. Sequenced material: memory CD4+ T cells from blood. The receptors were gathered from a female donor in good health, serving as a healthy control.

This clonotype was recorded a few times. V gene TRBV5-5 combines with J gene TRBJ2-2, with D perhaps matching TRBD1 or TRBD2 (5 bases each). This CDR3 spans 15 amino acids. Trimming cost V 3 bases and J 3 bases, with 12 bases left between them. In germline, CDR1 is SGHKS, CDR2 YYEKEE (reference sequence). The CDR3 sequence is CASSSGTADTGELFF. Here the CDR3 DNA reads TGTGCCAGCAGCTCCGGGACGGCTGACACCGGGGAGCTGTTTTTT.

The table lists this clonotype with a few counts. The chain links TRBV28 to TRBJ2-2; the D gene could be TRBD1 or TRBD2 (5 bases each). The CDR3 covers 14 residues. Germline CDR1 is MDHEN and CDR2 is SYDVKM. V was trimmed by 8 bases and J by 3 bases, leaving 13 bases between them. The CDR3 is CASLGTTDTGELFF. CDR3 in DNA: TGTGCCAGCCTCGGGACCACCGACACCGGGGAGCTGTTTTTT.

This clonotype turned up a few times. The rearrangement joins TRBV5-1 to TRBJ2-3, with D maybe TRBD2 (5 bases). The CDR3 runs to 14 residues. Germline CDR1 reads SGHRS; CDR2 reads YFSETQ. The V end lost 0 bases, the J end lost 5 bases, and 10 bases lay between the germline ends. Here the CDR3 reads CASSLANEGDTQYF. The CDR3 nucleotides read TGCGCCAGCAGCTTGGCCAACGAGGGAGATACGCAGTATTTT. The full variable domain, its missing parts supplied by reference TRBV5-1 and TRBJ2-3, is KAGVTQTPRYLIKTRGQQVTLSCSPISGHRSVSWYQQTPGQGLQFLFEYFSETQRNKGNFPGRFSGRQFSNSRSEMNVSTLELGDSALYLCASSLANEGDTQYFGPGTRLTVL.

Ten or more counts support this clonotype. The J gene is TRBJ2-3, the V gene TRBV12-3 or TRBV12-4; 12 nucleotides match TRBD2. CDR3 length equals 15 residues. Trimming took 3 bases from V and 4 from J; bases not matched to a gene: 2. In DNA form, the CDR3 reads TGTGCCAGCAGTTTGACTAGCGGGAGATCAGATACGCAGTATTTT. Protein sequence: CASSLTSGRSDTQYF.

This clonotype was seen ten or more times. CDR3 loop: CSARDPSGIQYF. The CDR3 DNA sequence: TGCAGTGCTAGAGATCCTAGCGGGATACAGTATTTT. The chain employs TRBV20-1 and TRBJ2-3; TRBD2 matches at 9 bases. Germline loops: CDR1 DFQATT, CDR2 SNEGSKA (reference sequence). The CDR3 length is 12 residues. Losses at the gene ends were 0 bases for V and 12 bases for J; bases not matched to a gene: 4.

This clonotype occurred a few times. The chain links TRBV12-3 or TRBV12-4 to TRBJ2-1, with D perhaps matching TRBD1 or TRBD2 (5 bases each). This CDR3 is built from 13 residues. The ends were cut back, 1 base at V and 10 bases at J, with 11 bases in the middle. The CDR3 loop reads CASSLDRGPEQFF. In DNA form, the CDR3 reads TGTGCCAGCAGTTTAGATCGGGGCCCCGAGCAGTTCTTC.

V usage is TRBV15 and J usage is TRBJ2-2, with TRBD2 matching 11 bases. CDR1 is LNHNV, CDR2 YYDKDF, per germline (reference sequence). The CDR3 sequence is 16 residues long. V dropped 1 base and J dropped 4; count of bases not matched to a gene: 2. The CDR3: CATSRGGTSGTGELFF. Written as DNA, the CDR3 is TGTGCCACCAGCAGAGGAGGGACTAGCGGCACCGGGGAGCTGTTTTTT.

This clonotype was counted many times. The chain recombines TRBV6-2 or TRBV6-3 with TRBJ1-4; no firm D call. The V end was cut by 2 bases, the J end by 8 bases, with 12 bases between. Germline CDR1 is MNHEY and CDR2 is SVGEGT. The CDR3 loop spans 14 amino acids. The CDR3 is CASSYPWEREKLFF. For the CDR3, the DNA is TGTGCCAGCAGTTACCCCTGGGAGAGAGAAAAACTGTTTTTT.

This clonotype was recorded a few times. The chain's CDR3 is CASSHGNEQFF. The DNA of the CDR3 is TGTGCCAGCAGCCACGGTAATGAGCAGTTCTTC. The chain is built from TRBV11-1 and TRBJ2-1; D gene unclear. The CDR3 covers 11 residues. Trimming took off 5 bases at V and 7 bases at J, with 6 bases between the two ends. Germline lookup yields CDR1 SGHAT and CDR2 FQDESV (reference sequence).